The clone carrying this TCR beta chain showed up just a few times. The CDR3 spans 15 residues. V shed 5 bases and J 8 bases; nucleotides not matched to a gene: 11. Germline CDR1 and CDR2: LNHDA and SQIVND (reference sequence). These data are taken from a study of blood T cell repertoires in COVID-19. Clones were sequenced by immunoSEQ multiplex PCR, and TCRdb holds only the in-frame ones, with some missing. The table includes 250,000 to 300,000 clones, approximately 88% detected once. This chain connects TRBV19 to TRBJ2-1; TRBD2 matches 8 bases. The TCR sequence derives from a woman in her twenties or thirties who had recovered from COVID-19. Specimen: PBMCs or T cells enriched from blood (not recorded which). For the CDR3, the DNA is TGTGCCAGTAGTTTACCCGGGACTAGGGGGGATGAGCAGTTCTTC. Translated: CASSLPGTRGDEQFF.